This T cell receptor beta chain was profiled in a study of response to subunit inactivated influenza vaccine. Whole-study findings and limits: The study's authors posited that every seasonal influenza vaccination enlists few new T cells.

In regard to this clonotype: Its cognate antigen is unknown.

TCRdb reprocessed the RT-PCR reads via MiXCR and lists one record per CDR3 protein. Of about 240,000 distinct CDR3 sequences in the sample, more than 10% were seen once. CDR1 is SGHRS, CDR2 YFSETQ, per germline. This CDR3 is built from 16 residues. V trimming: 3 bases; J trimming: 4 bases; junction bases outside the gene matches: 6. The sample in question was non-naive T cells sorted from PBMCs, obtained roughly 2 weeks before vaccination. The chain carries TRBV5-1 and TRBJ2-2; 10 bases are a match to TRBD2. This TCR came from a man aged 45-65 years who received an inactivated influenza vaccine. In nucleotides, the CDR3 is TGCGCCAGCAGCTCAAGGATAGCGGGAGGCACCGGGGAGCTGTTTTTT. Its protein is CASSSRIAGGTGELFF.